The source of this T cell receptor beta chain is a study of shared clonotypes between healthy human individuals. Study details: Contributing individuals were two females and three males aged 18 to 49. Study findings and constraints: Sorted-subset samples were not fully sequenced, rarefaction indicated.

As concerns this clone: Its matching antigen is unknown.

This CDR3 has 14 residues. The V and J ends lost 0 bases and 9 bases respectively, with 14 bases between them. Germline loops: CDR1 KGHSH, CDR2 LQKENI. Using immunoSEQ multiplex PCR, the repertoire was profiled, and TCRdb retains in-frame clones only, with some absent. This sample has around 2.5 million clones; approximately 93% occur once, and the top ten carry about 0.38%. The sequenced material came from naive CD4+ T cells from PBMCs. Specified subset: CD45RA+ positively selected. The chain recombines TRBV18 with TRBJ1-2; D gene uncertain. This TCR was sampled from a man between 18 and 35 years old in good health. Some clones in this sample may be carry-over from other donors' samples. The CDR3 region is CASSPPKPGMSYTF. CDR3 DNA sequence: TGTGCCAGCTCACCACCGAAACCCGGGATGAGCTACACCTTC.